This note documents a single TCR beta chain sequence. Per the original methods: Estimation of nucleated cell counts relied on the amplification of reference gene primers. Assay: immunoSEQ multiplex PCR; the TCRdb copy retains only in-frame clones and omits some. V and J calls and clone size are copied from that table; D and trimming were computed from the DNA. The sample consists of about 370,000 clones, roughly 90% of them appearing once. The Seattle site enrolled patients during active infection and followed them longitudinally. This CDR3 comprises 12 residues. V lost 6 bases to trimming and J lost 6 bases, with 10 bases between them. Germline loops: CDR1 SEHNR, CDR2 FQNEAQ (reference sequence). The entry originates in a study of blood T cell repertoires in COVID-19. Background on the study: Both acute and convalescent COVID-19 samples were obtained from the United States, Italy and Spain. The analysed material was cDNA or gDNA that came from T cells, B-cell-depleted T cells, or PBMCs.

The sequence came from a woman aged 25 to 45 with COVID-19, enrolled during active disease. V is TRBV7-9 and J is TRBJ2-3, with D unclear. The sequencing sample was made of peripheral blood. The CDR3: CASSQASDTQYF. CDR3 DNA sequence: TGTGCCAGCAGTCAAGCCTCGGATACGCAGTATTTT.